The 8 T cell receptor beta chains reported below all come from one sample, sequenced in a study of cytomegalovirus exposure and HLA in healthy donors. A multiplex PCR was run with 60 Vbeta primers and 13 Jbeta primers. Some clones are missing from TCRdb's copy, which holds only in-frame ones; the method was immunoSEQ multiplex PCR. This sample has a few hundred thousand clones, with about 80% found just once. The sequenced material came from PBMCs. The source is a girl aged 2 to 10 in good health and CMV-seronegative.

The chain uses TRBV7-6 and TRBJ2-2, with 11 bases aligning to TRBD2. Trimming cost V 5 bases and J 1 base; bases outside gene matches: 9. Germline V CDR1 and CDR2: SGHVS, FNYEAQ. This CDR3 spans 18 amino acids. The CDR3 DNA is TGTGCCAGCAGCAAGCGACACGGACTAGCGGGGAACACCGGGGAGCTGTTTTTT. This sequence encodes CASSKRHGLAGNTGELFF.

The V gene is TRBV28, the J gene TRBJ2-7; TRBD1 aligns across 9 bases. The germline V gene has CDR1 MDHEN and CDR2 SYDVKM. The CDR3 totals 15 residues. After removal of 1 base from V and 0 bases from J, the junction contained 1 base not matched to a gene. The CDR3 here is CASSLLTGGSYEQYF. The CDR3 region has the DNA TGTGCCAGCAGTTTATTGACAGGGGGCTCCTACGAGCAGTACTTC. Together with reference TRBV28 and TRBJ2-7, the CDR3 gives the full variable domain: DVKVTQSSRYLVKRTGEKVFLECVQDMDHENMFWYRQDPGLGLRLIYFSYDVKMKEKGDIPEGYSVSREKKERFSLILESASTNQTSMYLCASSLLTGGSYEQYFGPGTRLTVT.

The CDR3 DNA reads as TGCGCCAGCAGCCAGACTAGCGGGGTCCGCAATGAGCAGTTCTTC. Its protein product is CASSQTSGVRNEQFF. The chain carries TRBV4-1 and TRBJ2-1, with TRBD2 identical over 11 bases. Germline V CDR1 and CDR2: MGHRA, YSYEKL. V lost 3 bases and J lost 6; bases outside the gene matches: 4. The CDR3 is made up of 15 amino acids.

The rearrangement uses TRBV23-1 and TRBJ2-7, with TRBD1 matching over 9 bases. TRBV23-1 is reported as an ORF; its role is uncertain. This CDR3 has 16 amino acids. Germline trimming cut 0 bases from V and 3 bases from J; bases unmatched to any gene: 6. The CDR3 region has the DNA TGCGCCAGCAGTCAATCTTGGGACAGGGCCCACTACGAGCAGTACTTC. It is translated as CASSQSWDRAHYEQYF.

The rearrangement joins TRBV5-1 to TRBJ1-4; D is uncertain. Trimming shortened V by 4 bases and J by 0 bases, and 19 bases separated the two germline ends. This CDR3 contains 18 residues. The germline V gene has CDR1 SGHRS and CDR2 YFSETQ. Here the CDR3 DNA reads TGCGCCAGCAGCGGAGGCAGGAACCCACCTGCAACTAATGAAAAACTGTTTTTT. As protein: CASSGGRNPPATNEKLFF.

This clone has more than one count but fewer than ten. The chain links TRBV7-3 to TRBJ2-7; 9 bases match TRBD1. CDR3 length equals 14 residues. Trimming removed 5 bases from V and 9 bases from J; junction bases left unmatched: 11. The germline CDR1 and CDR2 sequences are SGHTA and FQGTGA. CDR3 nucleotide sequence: TGTGCCAGCAGCCCGACAGGGACAGGGTTCGGGCAGTACTTC. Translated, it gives CASSPTGTGFGQYF.

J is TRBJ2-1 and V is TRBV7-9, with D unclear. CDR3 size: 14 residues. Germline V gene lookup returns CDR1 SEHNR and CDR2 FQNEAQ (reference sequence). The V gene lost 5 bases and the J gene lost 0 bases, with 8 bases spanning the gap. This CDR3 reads CASSLQNSYNEQFF. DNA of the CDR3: TGTGCCAGCAGCCTTCAGAACTCCTACAATGAGCAGTTCTTC. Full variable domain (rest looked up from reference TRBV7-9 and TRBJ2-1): DTGVSQNPRHKITKRGQNVTFRCDPISEHNRLYWYRQTLGQGPEFLTYFQNEAQLEKSRLLSDRFSAERPKGSFSTLEIQRTEQGDSAMYLCASSLQNSYNEQFFGPGTRLTVL.

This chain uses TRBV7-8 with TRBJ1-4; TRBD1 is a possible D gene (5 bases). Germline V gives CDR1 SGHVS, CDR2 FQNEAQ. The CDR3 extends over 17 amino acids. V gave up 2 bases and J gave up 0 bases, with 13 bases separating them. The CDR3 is CASSLSYRLATNEKLFF. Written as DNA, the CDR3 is TGTGCCAGCAGCTTATCTTACAGGCTTGCAACTAATGAAAAACTGTTTTTT.